This T cell receptor beta chain was documented in a study of prognosis after radiotherapy for stage I lung cancer. Study information: There were seven patients whose tumors were squamous cell carcinoma and 11 to 13 whose tumors were adenocarcinoma.

This clonotype has a count of ten or more. What it binds is unknown. CDR3 length: 14 amino acids. V was shortened by 3 bases and J by 5 bases, with 11 bases between the two germline ends. Germline values: CDR1 LNHDA, CDR2 SQIVND (reference sequence). Peripheral blood, six milliliters per draw, was collected at each of two time points. Study observations and caveats: Samples before stereotactic body radiation therapy had more unique TCR clones (median roughly 9,900 versus 7,200). Patients with metastases reportedly showed TRBV and TRBJ gene usage that differed from patients without metastases.

Genomic DNA was subjected to two-round multiplex PCR for amplification of TCR beta CDR3. First-round PCR used primers specific to each TRBV and TRBJ gene. MiXCR was run by TCRdb on the multiplex PCR reads, yielding one entry per CDR3 protein. The table records around 30,000 distinct CDR3 sequences, approximately 35% of them present only once. This clonotype was obtained from a donor aged 50 or older with non-small cell lung cancer. Sequences were derived from PBMCs, sampled before or after stereotactic body radiation therapy (not recorded which). The V call is TRBV19, the J call TRBJ1-5; D is unclear. CDR3 nucleotide sequence: TGTGCCAGTAGTATGAAAGGGATGGATCAGCCCCAGCATTTT. Protein: CASSMKGMDQPQHF.